Listed here are 32 T cell receptor beta chains from one sample, sequenced in a study of graft-versus-host responses after intestinal transplantation (dated by TCRdb to about 2021). Library preparation employed the immunoSEQ multiplex PCR assay. TCRdb re-hosts the immuneACCESS table, in-frame sequences only. Its copies lack some clones; in the studies checked, an unresolved V gene accounts for under half of them, and the cause for the rest is not known. For this sample the table gives about 39,000 clones, of which 90% to 95% were detected only once. The leading ten clones occupy 3.6% of the sample. Sequencing was performed on PBMCs, taken approximately 100 weeks after intestinal transplantation. Receptors were obtained from a human patient who received an intestinal transplant, so some T cells may come from the graft donor.

The V gene is TRBV25-1, the J gene TRBJ2-1, with D possibly being TRBD2 (6 bases). The CDR3 sequence is 16 residues long. Trimming removed 1 base at V and 1 base at J, with 11 bases between. Per germline, CDR1 MGHDK and CDR2 SYGVNS. The CDR3 DNA sequence: TGTGCCAGCAGTGAATCCGGGCGGGGATCCTACAATGAGCAGTTCTTC. Amino acid sequence: CASSESGRGSYNEQFF.

J is TRBJ2-3 and V is TRBV7-2; D may be TRBD2 (5 bases). The germline V and J ends were trimmed by 4 bases and 5 bases, with 13 bases remaining between them. This CDR3 is 14 amino acids long. The V gene's germline CDR1 is SGHTA and CDR2 FQGNSA. CDR3 sequence: CASSSDGRGDTQYF. CDR3 DNA: TGTGCCAGCAGCTCGGACGGACGGGGAGATACGCAGTATTTT.

The CDR3 region is CAWSPGLGSAYNEQFF. The CDR3, as DNA: TGTGCCTGGAGCCCAGGACTAGGGTCCGCCTACAATGAGCAGTTCTTC. The chain links TRBV30 to TRBJ2-1, with 7 bases identical to TRBD2. The CDR3 runs 16 residues. CDR1 and CDR2 (germline): GTSNPN, SVGIG (reference sequence). Trimming at V came to 3 bases and at J to 2 bases, leaving 10 bases not matched to a gene. Full variable domain (remainder filled in from reference TRBV30 and TRBJ2-1): SQTIHQWPATLVQPVGSPLSLECTVEGTSNPNLYWYRQAAGRGLQLLFYSVGIGQISSEVPQNLSASRPQDRQFILSSKKLLLSDSGFYLCAWSPGLGSAYNEQFFGPGTRLTVL.

The chain uses TRBV5-8 and TRBJ1-4, with D uncertain. CDR3 length equals 14 residues. Trimming removed 2 bases at V and 5 bases at J, with 10 bases between. CDR1 and CDR2 from the germline V gene are SGHTS and YDEGEE. This chain's CDR3 is CASSFGSQNEKLFF. In DNA form, the CDR3 reads TGTGCCAGCAGCTTCGGCAGTCAGAATGAAAAACTGTTTTTT.

V usage is TRBV4-2 and J usage is TRBJ2-5; possibly TRBD1 or TRBD2 for D (6 bases each). This CDR3 spans 15 amino acids. The germline CDR1 and CDR2 sequences are LGHNA and YNFKEQ. Between the trimmed V and J ends, which lost 0 bases and 5 bases, there was a span of 13 bases. In DNA form, the CDR3 reads TGTGCCAGCAGCCAAGAGGAGGGGGGTCGGGAGACCCAGTACTTC. It codes for CASSQEEGGRETQYF.

The genes are TRBV6-5 and TRBJ2-7; the D call may be TRBD1 or TRBD2 (5 bases each). V lost 7 bases to trimming and J lost 1 base, with 11 bases between them. CDR3 length equals 13 residues. CDR1 is MNHEY, CDR2 SVGAGI, per germline. The CDR3 DNA reads as TGTGCCAGCAAGGGGAGTTCGTCCTACGAGCAGTACTTC. It encodes CASKGSSSYEQYF.

The CDR3 DNA follows: TGTGCCAGCAGTGCAGACTTGTACGAGCAGTACTTC. Its translation: CASSADLYEQYF. The J gene is TRBJ2-7, the V gene TRBV6-5; no reliable D call. The V and J ends lost 5 bases and 4 bases respectively, with 9 bases between them. There are 12 residues in the CDR3. Germline CDR1 MNHEY, CDR2 SVGAGI.

The rearrangement joins TRBV18 to TRBJ2-2; 7 nucleotides align to TRBD1. CDR1 is KGHSH, CDR2 LQKENI, per germline. The CDR3 is made up of 17 amino acids. The V gene end was trimmed by 3 bases and the J gene end by 4 bases; junction bases not matched to a gene: 11. CDR3 in amino acids: CASSPRRTGDITGELFF. Written as DNA, the CDR3 is TGTGCCAGCTCACCCCGTAGAACAGGGGATATCACCGGGGAGCTGTTTTTT. The variable domain in full, with the rest retrieved from reference TRBV18 and TRBJ2-2, is NAGVMQNPRHLVRRRGQEARLRCSPMKGHSHVYWYRQLPEEGLKFMVYLQKENIIDESGMPKERFSAEFPKEGPSILRIQQVVRGDSAAYFCASSPRRTGDITGELFFGEGSRLTVL.

V is TRBV5-6 and J is TRBJ2-3; no clear D gene. This CDR3 comprises 13 residues. The germline gives CDR1 SGHDT, CDR2 YYEEEE. V was cut by 0 bases and J by 1 base, with 3 bases left in between. This CDR3 is CASSLAGTDTQYF. In DNA, the CDR3 is TGTGCCAGCAGCTTGGCAGGCACAGATACGCAGTATTTT.

V usage is TRBV4-2 and J usage is TRBJ2-7; TRBD1 aligns across 8 bases. V shed 1 base and J 1 base; nucleotides not matched to a gene: 6. Germline V gene data show CDR1 as LGHNA and CDR2 as YNFKEQ. The CDR3 sequence is 16 residues long. The CDR3 is CASSQGIQGGSYEQYF. DNA of the CDR3: TGTGCCAGCAGCCAAGGGATACAGGGGGGTTCCTACGAGCAGTACTTC.

This sequence joins TRBV4-1 and TRBJ1-1; D is unresolved. Germline V gene lookup returns CDR1 MGHRA and CDR2 YSYEKL. This CDR3 is 13 amino acids long. Trimming cost V 2 bases and J 7 bases, with 11 bases left between them. The CDR3 DNA is TGCGCCAGCAGCCAATACACCTTAGTTGAAGCTTTCTTT. It yields the protein CASSQYTLVEAFF.

The V and J genes are TRBV10-2 and TRBJ1-2, with D perhaps matching TRBD1 (5 bases). Trimming took off 7 bases at V and 2 bases at J, with 11 bases between the two ends. From germline, CDR1 is WSHSY and CDR2 SAAADI. The CDR3 runs 13 residues. The CDR3 sequence is CASNQGLNYGYTF. CDR3 in DNA: TGCGCCAGCAATCAGGGTTTAAACTATGGCTACACCTTC.

The chain employs TRBV5-1 and TRBJ2-2; D gene uncertain. Germline CDR1 reads SGHRS; CDR2 reads YFSETQ. V was cut by 0 bases and J by 1 base, with 7 bases left in between. The CDR3 length is 15 residues. The CDR3 nucleotides read TGCGCCAGCAGCTTGGCCCGGCTGAACACCGGGGAGCTGTTTTTT. Protein product: CASSLARLNTGELFF.

CDR3 coding DNA: TGTGCCAGCAGCTTTAGCGGATACAATGAGCAGTTCTTC. Its protein product is CASSFSGYNEQFF. The chain links TRBV7-9 to TRBJ2-1; tentatively, D is TRBD2 (6 bases). V lost 3 bases and J 4 bases, leaving 7 bases between the germline ends. Germline CDR1 SEHNR, CDR2 FQNEAQ (reference sequence). The CDR3 spans 13 residues.

V is TRBV27 and J is TRBJ2-1; weak D call: TRBD2 (6 bases). The germline V gene has CDR1 MNHEY and CDR2 SMNVEV (reference sequence). CDR3 length: 14 residues. The V end lost 5 bases, the J end lost 7 bases, and 15 bases lay between the germline ends. The CDR3 DNA reads TGTGCCAGCAGTCCACTAGCTCGGAAAAATGAGCAGTTCTTC. Protein: CASSPLARKNEQFF.

The chain recombines TRBV6-5 with TRBJ2-1; 7 positions match TRBD1. Germline trimming cut 5 bases from V and 3 bases from J; bases unmatched to any gene: 7. In germline, CDR1 is MNHEY, CDR2 SVGAGI. This CDR3 is built from 15 residues. The CDR3 DNA reads TGTGCCAGCAGTACCTACAGGGGCAACTACAATGAGCAGTTCTTC. It codes for CASSTYRGNYNEQFF.

V usage is TRBV7-2 and J usage is TRBJ2-2; D gene ambiguous. Trimming shortened V by 0 bases and J by 0 bases, and 11 bases separated the two germline ends. Germline assignment: CDR1 SGHTA and CDR2 FQGNSA. The CDR3 is 17 residues long. CDR3 nucleotides: TGTGCCAGCAGCTTAGCGGTAGGCGGCGCGAACACCGGGGAGCTGTTTTTT. Translation: CASSLAVGGANTGELFF.

The gene calls are TRBV6-5 and TRBJ1-2; the D is unclear. This CDR3 comprises 15 residues. V was cut by 2 bases and J by 0 bases, with 10 bases left in between. Looked up from germline, CDR1 is MNHEY and CDR2 is SVGAGI. DNA of the CDR3: TGTGCCAGCAGTTACACCAGAACGTCTAACTATGGCTACACCTTC. It codes for CASSYTRTSNYGYTF.

This chain connects TRBV10-3 to TRBJ1-5, with a tentative D call TRBD1 (6 bases). From germline, CDR1 is ENHRY and CDR2 SYGVKD. The CDR3 runs to 17 residues. V was pared by 4 bases and J by 6 bases, with 22 bases between. The CDR3 region is CAISVTQGYPIGQPQHF. For the CDR3, the DNA is TGTGCCATCAGTGTCACCCAGGGGTACCCCATTGGTCAGCCCCAGCATTTT.

The chain combines TRBV28 with TRBJ2-4, with D uncertain. The ends were cut back, 8 bases at V and 0 bases at J, with 14 bases in the middle. Germline-derived CDR1 and CDR2 are MDHEN and SYDVKM. The CDR3 extends over 15 amino acids. The CDR3 loop is CASGMENIAKNIQYF. CDR3 DNA: TGTGCCAGCGGGATGGAAAACATAGCCAAAAACATTCAGTACTTC.

The V gene is TRBV13, the J gene TRBJ2-7; D is ambiguous. Germline V gene data show CDR1 as PRHDT and CDR2 as FYEKMQ (reference sequence). Trimming cost V 8 bases and J 3 bases, with 14 bases left between them. This CDR3 spans 13 amino acids. CDR3 DNA: TGTGCCAGCGGCTCTTTACCAGACTACGAGCAGTACTTC. Its translation is CASGSLPDYEQYF.

The CDR3: CAISEWRDEQFF. In DNA form, the CDR3 reads TGTGCCATCAGTGAGTGGCGGGATGAGCAGTTCTTC. V and J are TRBV10-3 and TRBJ2-1; D may be TRBD2 (5 bases). Trimming pared 1 base from V and 8 bases from J, leaving 6 bases between. Germline V lookup: CDR1 ENHRY, CDR2 SYGVKD. The CDR3 consists of 12 residues.

The J gene is TRBJ1-5, the V gene TRBV28, with TRBD1 identical over 8 bases. Per the germline V gene, CDR1 is MDHEN and CDR2 is SYDVKM. Unmatched junction bases numbered 6, after V lost 5 bases and J lost 6 bases. This CDR3 is built from 14 residues. CDR3 in DNA: TGTGCCAGCAGTCTGCAGGGGGCGGGTCAGCCCCAGCATTTT. Its protein product is CASSLQGAGQPQHF. Filled out from reference TRBV28 and TRBJ1-5, the complete variable domain reads DVKVTQSSRYLVKRTGEKVFLECVQDMDHENMFWYRQDPGLGLRLIYFSYDVKMKEKGDIPEGYSVSREKKERFSLILESASTNQTSMYLCASSLQGAGQPQHFGDGTRLSIL.

A few counts support this clone. The gene calls are TRBV7-9 and TRBJ1-2, with 7 bases aligning to TRBD1. Germline loops: CDR1 SEHNR, CDR2 FQNEAQ (reference sequence). The CDR3 is made up of 13 amino acids. V shed 3 bases and J 4 bases; nucleotides not matched to a gene: 2. The chain's CDR3 is CASSFGQAYGYTF. CDR3 DNA sequence: TGTGCCAGCAGCTTCGGACAGGCCTATGGCTACACCTTC.

V gene TRBV7-9 combines with J gene TRBJ2-3; D remains unclear. Per germline, CDR1 SEHNR and CDR2 FQNEAQ (reference sequence). The CDR3 is made up of 11 amino acids. The germline V and J ends were trimmed by 4 bases and 7 bases, with 6 bases remaining between them. The CDR3, as DNA: TGTGCCAGCAGCTCTACCAATACGCAGTATTTT. Translation gives CASSSTNTQYF.

This chain uses TRBV2 with TRBJ1-1, with a possible D match to TRBD1 (5 bases). The CDR3 runs 11 residues. The V gene lost 10 bases and the J gene lost 1 base, with 7 bases spanning the gap. Looked up from germline, CDR1 is SNHLY and CDR2 is FYNNEI. In DNA form, the CDR3 reads TGTGCCATTCAGGGGAACACTGAAGCTTTCTTT. It codes for CAIQGNTEAFF.

The V and J genes are TRBV30 and TRBJ1-1; D ambiguous. The V end lost 3 bases, the J end lost 2 bases, and 10 bases lay between the germline ends. There are 13 residues in the CDR3. Germline CDR1 and CDR2: GTSNPN and SVGIG (reference sequence). CDR3 loop: CAWSRTSNTEAFF. The DNA for the CDR3 is TGTGCCTGGAGCCGGACCTCAAACACTGAAGCTTTCTTT.

The V call is TRBV6-5, the J call TRBJ1-2; D is unresolved. Germline loops: CDR1 MNHEY, CDR2 SVGAGI. V dropped 0 bases and J dropped 6 bases, with 14 bases sitting between them. The CDR3 is 15 residues long. This CDR3 reads CASSYSWGKADGYTF. The DNA of the CDR3 is TGTGCCAGCAGTTACTCGTGGGGAAAGGCGGATGGCTACACCTTC.

The chain recombines TRBV7-3 with TRBJ1-2; 8 bases line up with TRBD1. CDR3 length: 13 residues. Per the germline V gene, CDR1 is SGHTA and CDR2 is FQGTGA. The junction had 4 bases not matched to a gene; V was cut back by 4 bases and J by 6 bases. As DNA, the CDR3 is TGTGCCAGCAGCTCTGGACAGGGTAATGGCTACACCTTC. Amino acid sequence: CASSSGQGNGYTF.

This rearrangement joins TRBV5-5 to TRBJ2-5, with D perhaps TRBD2 (5 bases). Germline V gene sequence: CDR1 SGHKS, CDR2 YYEKEE (reference sequence). Trimming took off 2 bases at V and 7 bases at J, with 21 bases between the two ends. The CDR3 contains 16 residues. CDR3 DNA sequence: TGTGCCAGCAGCTTCCCTCCGGACGCGGGTCGAGGGACCCAGTACTTC. Translating gives CASSFPPDAGRGTQYF. Filled out from reference TRBV5-5 and TRBJ2-5, the complete variable domain reads DAGVTQSPTHLIKTRGQQVTLRCSPISGHKSVSWYQQVLGQGPQFIFQYYEKEERGRGNFPDRFSARQFPNYSSELNVNALLLGDSALYLCASSFPPDAGRGTQYFGPGTRLLVL.

The J gene is TRBJ2-5, the V gene TRBV18; 7 nucleotides line up with TRBD2. CDR1 and CDR2 (germline): KGHSH, LQKENI. The J segment lost 1 base and the V segment lost 2 bases, leaving 1 base of the junction unmatched. The CDR3 extends over 14 amino acids. The chain's CDR3 is CASSPGRGQETQYF. The CDR3, as DNA: TGTGCCAGCTCACCAGGGAGGGGCCAAGAGACCCAGTACTTC.

This clone was seen a single time. The CDR3 DNA reads as TGTGCCATCAGTGAGGGGGAGACCCAGTACTTC. Protein sequence: CAISEGETQYF. The chain joins TRBV10-3 to TRBJ2-5; no definite D call. Deletions cut 2 bases from V and 5 bases from J, with 3 bases between. Germline-derived CDR1 and CDR2 are ENHRY and SYGVKD. The CDR3 totals 11 residues.